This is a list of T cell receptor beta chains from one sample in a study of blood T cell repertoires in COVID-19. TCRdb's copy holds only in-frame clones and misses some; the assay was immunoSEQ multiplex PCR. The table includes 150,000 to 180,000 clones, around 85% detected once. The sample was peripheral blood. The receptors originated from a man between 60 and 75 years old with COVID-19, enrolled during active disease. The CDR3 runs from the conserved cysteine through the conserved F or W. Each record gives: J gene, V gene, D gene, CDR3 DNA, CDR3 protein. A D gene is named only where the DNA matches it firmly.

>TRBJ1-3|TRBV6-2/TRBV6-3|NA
TGTGCCAGCAGTAAACCTACCTCGGGAGCCTCGGGAAACACCATATATTTT
CASSKPTSGASGNTIYF
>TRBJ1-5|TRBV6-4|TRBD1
TGTGCCAGCAGTGACCCTTTACGTGCCCCCCCGGACAGGGGGCGTAGGCAGCCCCAGCATTTT
CASSDPLRAPPDRGRRQPQHF
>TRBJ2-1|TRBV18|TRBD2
TGTGCCAGCTCACCACCGGGACTAGCGGGAGGGCACACACATGAGCAGTTCTTC
CASSPPGLAGGHTHEQFF
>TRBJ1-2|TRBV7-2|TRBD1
TGTGCCAGCAGCCCCGATGGGACAGGGGGATATGGCTACACCTTC
CASSPDGTGGYGYTF
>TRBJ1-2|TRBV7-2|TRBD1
TGTGCCAGCAGCTTACAGGGGGCGGGATCCTATGGCTACACCTTC
CASSLQGAGSYGYTF
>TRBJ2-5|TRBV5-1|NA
TGCGCCAGCAGGTTCGACTCAGGGGACCAGTACTTC
CASRFDSGDQYF
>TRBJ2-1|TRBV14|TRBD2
TGTGCCAGCAGCCGGACCTTGCGGGAGGGACCCTACAATGAGCAGTTCTTC
CASSRTLREGPYNEQFF
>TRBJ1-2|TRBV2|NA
TGTGCCAGCAGTGGGCAGTACTATGGCTACACCTTC
CASSGQYYGYTF
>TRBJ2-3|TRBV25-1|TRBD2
TGTGCCAGCAGTGAATTTCCGGGAGGGTTAACAAATACGCAGTATTTT
CASSEFPGGLTNTQYF
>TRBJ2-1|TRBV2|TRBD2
TGTGCCAGCAGTCTCCGGACTAGCGGGGGTGGGGAGCAGTTCTTC
CASSLRTSGGGEQFF
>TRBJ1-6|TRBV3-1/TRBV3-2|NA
TGTGCCAGCAGCCGGGCAGGTTATAATTCACCCCTCCACTTT
CASSRAGYNSPLHF
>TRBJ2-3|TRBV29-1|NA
TGCAGCGTTGAAGACTTCACAGATACGCAGTATTTT
CSVEDFTDTQYF
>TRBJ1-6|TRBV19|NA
TGTGCCAGTAGTATTTCCGGACTCTATAATTCACCCCTCCACTTT
CASSISGLYNSPLHF
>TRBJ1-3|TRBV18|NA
TGTGCCAGCTACGACGGAGCTGGAAACACCATATATTTT
CASYDGAGNTIYF
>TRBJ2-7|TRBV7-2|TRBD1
TGTGCCAGCAGCTTGACAGGGTACGAGCAGTACTTC
CASSLTGYEQYF
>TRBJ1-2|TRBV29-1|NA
TGCAGCGTTGATCAAACAGGGAGCTACACCTTC
CSVDQTGSYTF